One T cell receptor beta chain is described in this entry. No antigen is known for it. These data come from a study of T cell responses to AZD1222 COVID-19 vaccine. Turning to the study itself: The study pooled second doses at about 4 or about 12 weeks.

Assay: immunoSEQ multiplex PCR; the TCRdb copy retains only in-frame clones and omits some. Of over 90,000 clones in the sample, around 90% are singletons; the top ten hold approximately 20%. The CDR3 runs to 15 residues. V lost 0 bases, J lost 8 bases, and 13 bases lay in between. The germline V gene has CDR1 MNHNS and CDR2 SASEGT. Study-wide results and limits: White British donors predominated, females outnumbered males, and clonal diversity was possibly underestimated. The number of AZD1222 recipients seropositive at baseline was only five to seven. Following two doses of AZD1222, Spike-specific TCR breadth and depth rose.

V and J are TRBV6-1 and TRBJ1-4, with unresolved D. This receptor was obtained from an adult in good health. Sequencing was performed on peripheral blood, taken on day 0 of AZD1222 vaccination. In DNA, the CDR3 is TGTGCCAGCAGTGAAGCGATGGGGATTGGAGAAAAACTGTTTTTT. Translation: CASSEAMGIGEKLFF.